Each of the 27 T cell receptor beta chains below was sequenced from the same sample in a study of cytomegalovirus exposure and HLA in healthy donors. Clones were sequenced by immunoSEQ multiplex PCR, and TCRdb holds only the in-frame ones, with some missing. In the table there are 260,000 or so clones, over 75% of which are singletons. The sample comprised PBMCs. Every receptor here comes from a young woman in good health and CMV-seronegative.

This clone was detected only a few times. The chain joins TRBV21-1 to TRBJ2-1; the D call in the table, TRBD2, was not verified against the DNA. TRBV21-1 is tagged as a pseudogene. This CDR3 spans 18 amino acids. The CDR3 DNA sequence: TGTGCCAGCAGCAATGGCCTGATGGGGGGGAGCTCCTACAATGAGCAGTTCTTC. This translates into CASSNGLMGGSSYNEQFF.

The V gene is TRBV11-2, the J gene TRBJ2-5; D not resolved. The V end was cut by 1 base, the J end by 1 base, with 13 bases between. The CDR3 contains 16 residues. Germline values: CDR1 SGHAT, CDR2 FQNNGV. CDR3 sequence: CASSLVGGSLQETQYF. The CDR3 coding sequence is TGTGCCAGCAGCTTAGTCGGCGGCAGTCTCCAAGAGACCCAGTACTTC.

The rearrangement joins TRBV2 to TRBJ2-3; 8 bases fit TRBD2. CDR1 SNHLY and CDR2 FYNNEI come from the germline V gene. Unmatched junction bases numbered 7, after V lost 3 bases and J lost 5 bases. This CDR3 spans 15 amino acids. Here the CDR3 reads CASSDLGLDLDTQYF. In DNA, the CDR3 is TGTGCCAGCAGTGACTTGGGACTAGATCTAGATACGCAGTATTTT.

The V and J genes are TRBV29-1 and TRBJ2-5; D might be TRBD2 (6 bases). Germline-derived CDR1 and CDR2 are SQVTM and ANQGSEA. V lost 6 bases and J 5 bases, leaving 10 bases between the germline ends. The CDR3 consists of 11 residues. DNA of the CDR3: TGCAGCGTGCGGGACGTGGAGACCCAGTACTTC. It is translated as CSVRDVETQYF.

As DNA, the CDR3 is TGCGCCAGCAGTCAATCGGTTGGAGATAACACTGAAGCTTTCTTT. Encoded protein: CASSQSVGDNTEAFF. This sequence joins TRBV23-1 and TRBJ1-1; D uncertain. TRBV23-1 qualifies as an ORF whose function is uncertain. CDR3 length: 15 residues. V dropped 0 bases and J dropped 2 bases, with 10 bases sitting between them.

The rearrangement joins TRBV28 to TRBJ1-2; D uncertain. CDR1 is MDHEN and CDR2 is SYDVKM in the germline V gene. The CDR3 sequence is 14 residues long. The V and J ends lost 10 bases and 2 bases respectively, with 17 bases between them. CDR3 sequence reads: CAITIGTENYGYTF. For the CDR3, the DNA is TGTGCCATTACGATTGGAACAGAAAACTATGGCTACACCTTC.

The V and J genes are TRBV9 and TRBJ1-1; no clear D. The CDR3 has 13 amino acids. Germline V gives CDR1 SGDLS, CDR2 YYNGEE. V gave up 3 bases and J gave up 0 bases, with 6 bases separating them. DNA for the CDR3: TGTGCCAGCAGCGCGACTATGAACACTGAAGCTTTCTTT. Protein sequence: CASSATMNTEAFF. Filled out from reference TRBV9 and TRBJ1-1, the complete variable domain reads DSGVTQTPKHLITATGQRVTLRCSPRSGDLSVYWYQQSLDQGLQFLIQYYNGEERAKGNILERFSAQQFPDLHSELNLSSLELGDSALYFCASSATMNTEAFFGQGTRLTVV.

J is TRBJ2-2 and V is TRBV5-1; D unclear. The CDR3 is 14 amino acids. V lost 2 bases, J lost 7 bases, and 12 bases lay in between. CDR1 SGHRS and CDR2 YFSETQ come from the germline V gene. The CDR3 protein is CASSLTSESGELFF. DNA of the CDR3: TGCGCCAGCAGCTTAACCAGCGAGAGCGGGGAGCTGTTTTTT. Looking up the rest from reference TRBV5-1 and TRBJ2-2 gives the full variable domain: KAGVTQTPRYLIKTRGQQVTLSCSPISGHRSVSWYQQTPGQGLQFLFEYFSETQRNKGNFPGRFSGRQFSNSRSEMNVSTLELGDSALYLCASSLTSESGELFFGEGSRLTVL.

The chain has TRBV27 and TRBJ2-1; 8 bases line up with TRBD2. Looked up from germline, CDR1 is MNHEY and CDR2 is SMNVEV (reference sequence). CDR3 length: 15 amino acids. J lost 7 bases, V lost 3 bases, and 8 bases had no gene match. The CDR3 DNA sequence: TGTGCCAGCAGTTTTAGAAGCGGGAGTGGAAATGAGCAGTTCTTC. This sequence encodes CASSFRSGSGNEQFF.

The gene calls are TRBV9 and TRBJ1-1, with D tentatively TRBD1 (5 bases). The V gene's germline CDR1 is SGDLS and CDR2 YYNGEE. Trimming stripped 3 bases from V and 4 bases from J, with 13 bases between. The length of the CDR3 is 14 residues. CDR3 loop: CASSANRGGTEAFF. The CDR3 DNA follows: TGTGCCAGCAGCGCGAACCGGGGGGGCACTGAAGCTTTCTTT.

The gene calls are TRBV27 and TRBJ2-6; a weak D match, TRBD2 (5 bases). Germline CDR1 MNHEY, CDR2 SMNVEV (reference sequence). Trimming took 6 bases from V and 0 from J, leaving 15 bases between them. The CDR3 runs to 17 residues. The CDR3 protein is CASRGNVGSSGANVLTF. The DNA for the CDR3 is TGTGCCAGCAGGGGAAACGTAGGGAGCTCTGGGGCCAACGTCCTGACTTTC.

This clone was picked up a small number of times. The chain uses TRBV5-1 and TRBJ1-2, with TRBD1 matching 10 bases. The V segment lost 3 bases and the J segment 4 bases; nucleotides outside the gene matches: 3. From germline, CDR1 is SGHRS and CDR2 YFSETQ. This CDR3 has 14 amino acids. CDR3 in amino acids: CASSWGQGSYGYTF. In nucleotides, the CDR3 is TGCGCCAGCAGCTGGGGACAGGGGAGCTATGGCTACACCTTC.

V gene TRBV30 combines with J gene TRBJ2-1; 7 bases fit TRBD1. Germline CDR1 reads GTSNPN; CDR2 reads SVGIG (reference sequence). V shed 2 bases and J 3 bases; nucleotides not matched to a gene: 13. The CDR3 has 17 residues. The CDR3 sequence is CAWSPNPVTGNYNEQFF. CDR3 coding DNA: TGTGCCTGGAGTCCCAACCCTGTGACAGGGAACTACAATGAGCAGTTCTTC.

This chain uses TRBV5-1 with TRBJ2-5, with 10 bases identical to TRBD2. CDR1 and CDR2 from the germline V gene are SGHRS and YFSETQ. The junction had 7 bases not matched to a gene; V was cut back by 4 bases and J by 4 bases. The CDR3 extends over 15 amino acids. For the CDR3, the DNA is TGCGCCAGCAGCCCCCTAGGGACTAGCGTAGAGACCCAGTACTTC. This sequence encodes CASSPLGTSVETQYF.

This sequence joins TRBV7-9 and TRBJ1-1; D may be TRBD1 (6 bases). The CDR3 runs 13 residues. Trimming left V 5 bases short and J 5 bases short, with 12 bases between. Germline CDR1 reads SEHNR; CDR2 reads FQNEAQ (reference sequence). CDR3 bases: TGTGCCAGCAGCCCCGGGAGGGGGACTGAAGCTTTCTTT. This codes for CASSPGRGTEAFF. The complete variable domain, with remaining parts taken from reference TRBV7-9 and TRBJ1-1, reads DTGVSQNPRHKITKRGQNVTFRCDPISEHNRLYWYRQTLGQGPEFLTYFQNEAQLEKSRLLSDRFSAERPKGSFSTLEIQRTEQGDSAMYLCASSPGRGTEAFFGQGTRLTVV.

This sequence joins TRBV2 and TRBJ2-3; 7 bases fit TRBD2. CDR3 length: 14 residues. The V gene end was trimmed by 6 bases and the J gene end by 3 bases; junction bases not matched to a gene: 6. Germline lookup yields CDR1 SNHLY and CDR2 FYNNEI. Here the CDR3 DNA reads TGTGCCAGCAGCCCGATGGGGGGGACAGATACGCAGTATTTT. This gives the protein CASSPMGGTDTQYF.

The gene calls are TRBV18 and TRBJ2-1, with a tentative D call TRBD2 (5 bases). The germline gives CDR1 KGHSH, CDR2 LQKENI. V lost 2 bases and J 13 bases, leaving 9 bases between the germline ends. This CDR3 region has 11 residues. The CDR3 DNA follows: TGTGCCAGCTCACCAGAGCGGAATCAGTTCTTC. Protein: CASSPERNQFF.

This clone was recorded only once. The chain uses TRBV19 and TRBJ2-7; maybe TRBD1 (6 bases). The CDR3 has 14 amino acids. CDR1 and CDR2 (germline): LNHDA, SQIVND (reference sequence). Trimming shortened V by 6 bases and J by 3 bases, and 15 bases separated the two germline ends. This CDR3 reads CASSIDTGLYEQYF. CDR3 coding DNA: TGTGCCAGTAGCATTGATACAGGGCTCTACGAGCAGTACTTC.

V gene TRBV6-5 combines with J gene TRBJ1-4, with 7 bases matching TRBD1. The V gene end was trimmed by 5 bases and the J gene end by 4 bases; junction bases not matched to a gene: 4. This CDR3 comprises 14 residues. Per the germline V gene, CDR1 is MNHEY and CDR2 is SVGAGI. The CDR3 DNA is TGTGCCAGCAGTGACAGGGCGGGTAATGAAAAACTGTTTTTT. Translated: CASSDRAGNEKLFF.

The sample holds a few counts of this clone. This chain joins TRBV28 and TRBJ1-1, with a possible D match to TRBD1 (6 bases). V was cut by 6 bases and J by 5 bases, with 13 bases left in between. Per germline, CDR1 MDHEN and CDR2 SYDVKM. This CDR3 comprises 13 residues. CDR3 nucleotides: TGTGCCAGCAGGCTTACAGGGATGACTGAAGCTTTCTTT. This gives the protein CASRLTGMTEAFF.

This chain links TRBV28 with TRBJ2-1, with 8 positions matching TRBD2. J was trimmed by 2 bases and V by 3 bases; bases with no gene match: 6. The germline V gene has CDR1 MDHEN and CDR2 SYDVKM. The CDR3 extends over 16 amino acids. The CDR3 nucleotides read TGTGCCAGCAGTTTTCTAGCGGGTTCCCCCTACAATGAGCAGTTCTTC. Protein product: CASSFLAGSPYNEQFF.

The chain joins TRBV2 to TRBJ1-4; 7 bases are a match to TRBD1. The CDR3 is 19 residues long. Per the germline V gene, CDR1 is SNHLY and CDR2 is FYNNEI. J was trimmed by 4 bases and V by 2 bases; bases with no gene match: 16. CDR3 in DNA: TGTGCCAGCAGTGAATATAGGACAGGTATCCCCCGCCTTAATGAAAAACTGTTTTTT. Translation: CASSEYRTGIPRLNEKLFF.

The chain is built from TRBV5-5 and TRBJ1-5, with a possible D match to TRBD1 (5 bases). The CDR3 extends over 20 amino acids. The germline gives CDR1 SGHKS, CDR2 YYEKEE (reference sequence). V lost 1 base to trimming and J lost 5 bases, with 28 bases between them. This chain's CDR3 is CASSLMWGGRLQAWDQPQHF. CDR3 nucleotides: TGTGCCAGCAGCTTGATGTGGGGTGGGAGGTTACAGGCCTGGGATCAGCCCCAGCATTTT. Supplemented by reference TRBV5-5 and TRBJ1-5, the full variable domain reads DAGVTQSPTHLIKTRGQQVTLRCSPISGHKSVSWYQQVLGQGPQFIFQYYEKEERGRGNFPDRFSARQFPNYSSELNVNALLLGDSALYLCASSLMWGGRLQAWDQPQHFGDGTRLSIL.

V and J are TRBV5-1 and TRBJ1-2; D perhaps matches TRBD1 (6 bases). With 1 base removed from V and 4 bases from J, the gap between germline ends came to 14 bases. The CDR3 totals 15 residues. Germline V gene sequence: CDR1 SGHRS, CDR2 YFSETQ. CDR3 in amino acids: CASSLLPRGTYGYTF. In DNA form, the CDR3 reads TGCGCCAGCAGCTTGCTTCCCAGGGGAACCTATGGCTACACCTTC.

The rearrangement links TRBV5-6 to TRBJ2-2; 7 bases fit TRBD1. Trimming took 4 bases from V and 4 from J; bases not matched to a gene: 4. CDR1 and CDR2 from the germline V gene are SGHDT and YYEEEE. The CDR3 is 14 amino acids. CDR3 sequence: CASSIQGSTGELFF. The CDR3 region has the DNA TGTGCCAGCAGCATACAGGGGTCCACCGGGGAGCTGTTTTTT.

This chain connects TRBV28 to TRBJ2-7; 7 bases match TRBD2. The CDR3 covers 12 residues. Looked up from germline, CDR1 is MDHEN and CDR2 is SYDVKM. Trimming took 6 bases from V and 4 from J; bases not matched to a gene: 3. The CDR3 is CASRRLAYEQYF. The CDR3 bases are TGTGCCAGCAGACGACTAGCTTACGAGCAGTACTTC.

V is TRBV7-9 and J is TRBJ2-7; maybe TRBD2 (6 bases). Germline V gene lookup returns CDR1 SEHNR and CDR2 FQNEAQ (reference sequence). This CDR3 comprises 15 residues. V was pared by 4 bases and J by 6 bases, with 19 bases between. Here the CDR3 DNA reads TGTGCCAGCAGCTCGTCCCCCACCTGGGGAGGCGAGCAGTACTTC. Translated: CASSSSPTWGGEQYF.